Presented here are 19 T cell receptor beta chains from one specimen sequenced in a study of blood T cell repertoires in COVID-19. This table comes from immunoSEQ multiplex PCR, and its TCRdb copy is limited to in-frame clones, with some not included. Among 60,000 or so clones listed, around 80% were seen once. The specimen was peripheral blood. The receptors derive from a man in his 60s with acute or convalescent COVID-19.

The chain combines TRBV6-5 with TRBJ1-1; D unclear. Germline V gives CDR1 MNHEY, CDR2 SVGAGI. The CDR3 is 13 residues long. Trimming removed 8 bases from V and 3 bases from J, with 13 bases in between. DNA for the CDR3: TGTGCCAGCCGCCTCCTCACAGACACTGAAGCTTTCTTT. This translates into CASRLLTDTEAFF.

In its sample, this clone was seen a few times. V is TRBV27 and J is TRBJ1-4; TRBD1 matches 8 bases. The germline CDR1 and CDR2 sequences are MNHEY and SMNVEV (reference sequence). CDR3 length equals 14 residues. V lost 6 bases to trimming and J lost 8 bases; unmatched junction nucleotides: 8. The CDR3: CASRAAGGGEKLFF. CDR3 nucleotide sequence: TGTGCCAGCAGGGCCGCAGGGGGCGGCGAAAAACTGTTTTTT.

The chain carries TRBV30 and TRBJ2-7; possible D gene TRBD2, 5 bases. The V gene's germline CDR1 is GTSNPN and CDR2 SVGIG (reference sequence). V lost 4 bases to trimming and J lost 3 bases, with 16 bases between them. The CDR3 totals 14 residues. The chain's CDR3 is CAWKGLLPNYEQYF. The CDR3 bases are TGTGCCTGGAAAGGACTCCTCCCGAACTACGAGCAGTACTTC. Full variable domain (remainder filled in from reference TRBV30 and TRBJ2-7): SQTIHQWPATLVQPVGSPLSLECTVEGTSNPNLYWYRQAAGRGLQLLFYSVGIGQISSEVPQNLSASRPQDRQFILSSKKLLLSDSGFYLCAWKGLLPNYEQYFGPGTRLTVT.

The chain employs TRBV7-4 and TRBJ1-4, with 7 bases that match TRBD1. With 4 bases clipped from V and 7 bases from J, the junction kept 3 bases outside the gene matches. Germline V gives CDR1 SGHVT, CDR2 SQSDAQ. The CDR3 totals 13 residues. This CDR3 is CASSSGQAEKLFF. The DNA for the CDR3 is TGTGCCAGCAGCTCAGGACAGGCTGAAAAACTGTTTTTT.

This rearrangement joins TRBV27 to TRBJ1-2, with a possible D match to TRBD1 (5 bases). The CDR3 runs to 11 residues. V was cut by 8 bases and J by 7 bases, with 11 bases left in between. Germline CDR1 reads MNHEY; CDR2 reads SMNVEV (reference sequence). CDR3: CASGQGGGYTF. Written as DNA, the CDR3 is TGTGCCAGCGGTCAGGGAGGTGGCTACACCTTC.

This clone was observed a single time. The V and J genes are TRBV9 and TRBJ1-2; unclear D gene. CDR3 length equals 13 residues. Germline loops: CDR1 SGDLS, CDR2 YYNGEE. The germline V and J ends were trimmed by 0 bases and 4 bases, with 7 bases remaining between them. The CDR3 bases are TGTGCCAGCAGCGTAGACAGCTCCTATGGCTACACCTTC. This encodes CASSVDSSYGYTF.

This chain uses TRBV29-1 with TRBJ1-2, with 7 bases fitting TRBD1. CDR1 is SQVTM, CDR2 ANQGSEA, per germline. J lost 4 bases, V lost 3 bases, and 5 bases had no gene match. CDR3 size: 13 residues. CDR3 nucleotides: TGCAGCGTTGACGGGGGACAGTCCTATGGCTACACCTTC. Translating it yields CSVDGGQSYGYTF. Filled out from reference TRBV29-1 and TRBJ1-2, the complete variable domain reads SAVISQKPSRDICQRGTSLTIQCQVDSQVTMMFWYRQQPGQSLTLIATANQGSEATYESGFVIDKFPISRPNLTFSTLTVSNMSPEDSSIYLCSVDGGQSYGYTFGSGTRLTVV.

V and J are TRBV30 and TRBJ2-7; 7 nucleotides match TRBD1. Losses at the gene ends were 5 bases for V and 4 bases for J; bases not matched to a gene: 8. This CDR3 comprises 13 residues. Germline V gene sequence: CDR1 GTSNPN, CDR2 SVGIG (reference sequence). In DNA form, the CDR3 reads TGTGCCTGGGCAGACAGGGATTTATACGAGCAGTACTTC. Amino acids: CAWADRDLYEQYF.

This rearrangement joins TRBV6-5 to TRBJ2-3; 12 bases match TRBD2. V was pared by 7 bases and J by 4 bases, with 6 bases of the junction left unmatched. CDR3 size: 15 residues. Germline V gene lookup returns CDR1 MNHEY and CDR2 SVGAGI. CDR3 nucleotides: TGTGCCAGCACCGGGACTAGCGGGTTCCCAGATACGCAGTATTTT. Protein product: CASTGTSGFPDTQYF.

The V call is TRBV30, the J call TRBJ1-2; TRBD1 might be the D (5 bases). Germline values: CDR1 GTSNPN, CDR2 SVGIG (reference sequence). There are 13 residues in the CDR3. V was shortened by 3 bases and J by 8 bases, with 16 bases between the two germline ends. The CDR3 bases are TGTGCCTGGAGCAATTTCAGGGTAGGCGGCTACACCTTC. Its protein product is CAWSNFRVGGYTF.

The V gene is TRBV9, the J gene TRBJ1-5; D possibly corresponds to TRBD1 (5 bases). V was cut by 4 bases and J by 5 bases, with 16 bases left in between. CDR3 length equals 15 residues. Germline V gives CDR1 SGDLS, CDR2 YYNGEE. For the CDR3, the DNA is TGTGCCAGCAGCCAGAACAGCAGGGAGGATCAGCCCCAGCATTTT. Translation: CASSQNSREDQPQHF. Based on the CDR3 plus reference TRBV9 and TRBJ1-5, the full variable domain is DSGVTQTPKHLITATGQRVTLRCSPRSGDLSVYWYQQSLDQGLQFLIQYYNGEERAKGNILERFSAQQFPDLHSELNLSSLELGDSALYFCASSQNSREDQPQHFGDGTRLSIL.

This chain uses TRBV29-1 with TRBJ2-5; a weak D match, TRBD1 (6 bases). The CDR3 covers 14 residues. V was pared by 4 bases and J by 0 bases, with 12 bases between. CDR1 is SQVTM and CDR2 is ANQGSEA in the germline V gene. CDR3 residues: CSVGRQEYQETQYF. In DNA, the CDR3 is TGCAGCGTTGGACGACAGGAGTACCAAGAGACCCAGTACTTC.

V and J are TRBV9 and TRBJ2-7, with a weak D call TRBD1 (5 bases). V was pared by 4 bases and J by 2 bases, with 13 bases between. CDR1 and CDR2 from the germline V gene are SGDLS and YYNGEE. This CDR3 region has 14 residues. Here the CDR3 reads CASSLSTEPYEQYF. For the CDR3, the DNA is TGTGCCAGCAGCCTCTCGACAGAACCCTACGAGCAGTACTTC.

The chain combines TRBV29-1 with TRBJ2-7; 11 nucleotides line up with TRBD1. With 0 bases clipped from V and 4 bases from J, the junction kept 5 bases outside the gene matches. This CDR3 is built from 15 residues. Germline CDR1 SQVTM, CDR2 ANQGSEA. CDR3 sequence reads: CSVEDLGTGGYEQYF. The CDR3 DNA follows: TGCAGCGTTGAAGACCTAGGGACAGGGGGTTACGAGCAGTACTTC.

The chain couples TRBV9 to TRBJ1-2; D remains unclear. V lost 2 bases and J lost 4, with 15 bases in between. Germline assignment: CDR1 SGDLS and CDR2 YYNGEE. The CDR3 is 15 residues long. The CDR3 nucleotides are TGTGCCAGCAGCGTTTACTCCACGGGTGGCTATGGCTACACCTTC. It encodes CASSVYSTGGYGYTF. The variable domain in full, completed from reference TRBV9 and TRBJ1-2, reads DSGVTQTPKHLITATGQRVTLRCSPRSGDLSVYWYQQSLDQGLQFLIQYYNGEERAKGNILERFSAQQFPDLHSELNLSSLELGDSALYFCASSVYSTGGYGYTFGSGTRLTVV.

The V and J genes are TRBV7-8 and TRBJ1-2; D is possibly TRBD1 (5 bases). The ends were cut back, 2 bases at V and 0 bases at J, with 16 bases in the middle. Germline V gives CDR1 SGHVS, CDR2 FQNEAQ. The CDR3 covers 17 residues. This chain's CDR3 is CASSLSRVTPANYGYTF. CDR3 in DNA: TGTGCCAGCAGCTTAAGCAGGGTCACGCCAGCTAACTATGGCTACACCTTC. Based on the CDR3 plus reference TRBV7-8 and TRBJ1-2, the full variable domain is GAGVSQSPRYKVAKRGQDVALRCDPISGHVSLFWYQQALGQGPEFLTYFQNEAQLDKSGLPSDRFFAERPEGSVSTLKIQRTQQEDSAVYLCASSLSRVTPANYGYTFGSGTRLTVV.

This clone was counted only a few times. This chain links TRBV5-4 with TRBJ1-5, with a tentative D call TRBD1 (6 bases). The CDR3 length is 16 residues. The V gene lost 1 base and the J gene lost 0 bases, with 11 bases spanning the gap. The V gene's germline CDR1 is SGHNT and CDR2 YYREEE (reference sequence). This CDR3 is CASSLWAGDSNQPQHF. CDR3 DNA sequence: TGTGCCAGCAGCTTGTGGGCAGGGGATAGCAATCAGCCCCAGCATTTT.

The rearrangement links TRBV6-6 to TRBJ1-1, with TRBD1 as a possible D gene (6 bases). Deletions cut 1 base from V and 11 bases from J, with 11 bases between. This CDR3 is 12 amino acids long. Germline V CDR1 and CDR2: MNHNY, SVGAGI (reference sequence). The CDR3, as DNA: TGTGCCAGCAGTTACTTGGACAGTAGGGCTTTCTTT. Protein: CASSYLDSRAFF.

V and J are TRBV10-2 and TRBJ2-7; TRBD2 matches 8 bases. CDR3 length: 14 residues. Trimming at V came to 0 bases and at J to 7 bases, leaving 5 bases not matched to a gene. Germline loops: CDR1 WSHSY, CDR2 SAAADI. The CDR3 here is CASSESSGVGEQYF. The CDR3 nucleotides read TGCGCCAGCAGTGAGTCTAGCGGGGTAGGAGAGCAGTACTTC.